Following are 30 T cell receptor beta chains from one sample sequenced in a study of cytomegalovirus exposure and HLA in healthy donors. Here immunoSEQ multiplex PCR was the method, and the copy in TCRdb shows in-frame clones only, minus some. The table lists approximately 150,000 clones, roughly 83% of them singletons, with about 9.4% in the top ten. Input material: PBMCs. All receptors derive from a man aged 30 to 39 in good health and CMV-seropositive.

The V and J genes are TRBV6-5 and TRBJ2-7; 14 positions agree with TRBD2. Trimming cost V 6 bases and J 5 bases; bases outside gene matches: 3. From germline, CDR1 is MNHEY and CDR2 SVGAGI. The CDR3 is 14 residues long. The CDR3 DNA sequence: TGTGCCAGCAGACCGGGACTAGCGGGAGACGAGCAGTACTTC. Protein: CASRPGLAGDEQYF.

This chain joins TRBV9 and TRBJ2-3; 13 nucleotides match TRBD2. CDR1 is SGDLS and CDR2 is YYNGEE in the germline V gene. The CDR3 spans 18 residues. J gave up 6 bases and V 4 bases, and 14 bases lay outside the gene matches. The CDR3 loop reads CASSPTSTSGGQGDTQYF. The CDR3 DNA sequence: TGTGCCAGCAGCCCCACCTCGACTAGCGGGGGGCAGGGGGATACGCAGTATTTT.

This rearrangement joins TRBV4-3 to TRBJ1-2, with D possibly being TRBD1 (5 bases). Looked up from germline, CDR1 is LGHNA and CDR2 is YSLEER. Trimming removed 2 bases at V and 2 bases at J, with 12 bases between. This CDR3 is built from 15 residues. This chain's CDR3 is CASSQTNRNNYGYTF. CDR3 nucleotide sequence: TGCGCCAGCAGCCAAACAAACAGGAACAACTATGGCTACACCTTC.

V usage is TRBV7-6 and J usage is TRBJ1-4; no firm D call. CDR1 SGHVS and CDR2 FNYEAQ come from the germline V gene. The CDR3 spans 13 residues. V lost 7 bases, J lost 8 bases, and 14 bases lay in between. CDR3 protein: CASTPGGYEKLFF. CDR3 in DNA: TGTGCCAGCACCCCGGGTGGATACGAAAAACTGTTTTTT.

The chain employs TRBV14 and TRBJ1-1; 7 bases align to TRBD1. Losses at the gene ends were 5 bases for V and 0 bases for J; bases not matched to a gene: 12. Looked up from germline, CDR1 is SGHDN and CDR2 is FVKESK. The CDR3 spans 17 residues. The CDR3 nucleotides read TGTGCCAGCAGCGTGGGACAGACAGTGTTCATGAACACTGAAGCTTTCTTT. The encoded protein is CASSVGQTVFMNTEAFF.

This chain joins TRBV28 and TRBJ2-1, with 7 bases identical to TRBD2. This CDR3 region has 14 residues. Germline V CDR1 and CDR2: MDHEN, SYDVKM. Germline trimming cut 5 bases from V and 6 bases from J; bases unmatched to any gene: 7. The CDR3 protein is CASSLPGLLNEQFF. CDR3 bases: TGTGCCAGCAGTCTCCCGGGACTACTCAATGAGCAGTTCTTC.

V and J are TRBV9 and TRBJ2-1, with D tentatively TRBD2 (5 bases). There are 16 residues in the CDR3. Germline loops: CDR1 SGDLS, CDR2 YYNGEE. Trimming stripped 0 bases from V and 2 bases from J, with 12 bases between. The CDR3 here is CASSVDGDPPYNEQFF. The CDR3 DNA follows: TGTGCCAGCAGCGTAGACGGGGATCCCCCCTACAATGAGCAGTTCTTC.

V and J are TRBV21-1 and TRBJ1-5. TRBV21-1 is deemed a pseudogene. The CDR3 spans 17 residues. CDR3 sequence (DNA): TGTGCCAGCAGCCCGGAGGGGCGGCAATATAGCAATCAGCCCCAGCATTTT. Encoded protein: CASSPEGRQYSNQPQHF.

The V gene is TRBV7-3, the J gene TRBJ2-3; D unclear. CDR1 is SGHTA, CDR2 FQGTGA, per germline. The CDR3 is 15 residues long. The V end was cut by 4 bases, the J end by 6 bases, with 17 bases between. In DNA form, the CDR3 reads TGTGCCAGCAGCTCCAAAATGGGCGAGATGGATACGCAGTATTTT. This translates into CASSSKMGEMDTQYF.

The CDR3 region has the DNA TGCGCCAGCAGTGGGGGGAAAGACAGGGGGCGCAGAGATACGCAGTATTTT. Translating gives CASSGGKDRGRRDTQYF. V gene TRBV10-2 combines with J gene TRBJ2-3; 10 bases fit TRBD1. The CDR3 runs 17 residues. The V and J ends lost 4 bases and 5 bases, in that order; junction bases with no gene match: 12. Germline values: CDR1 WSHSY, CDR2 SAAADI.

The V call is TRBV7-6, the J call TRBJ2-1; 10 bases are shared with TRBD1. Germline V gene sequence: CDR1 SGHVS, CDR2 FNYEAQ. This CDR3 comprises 14 residues. The V segment lost 6 bases and the J segment 6 bases; nucleotides outside the gene matches: 5. CDR3 DNA: TGTGCCAGCAGTTCCGGGACAGGGGCCAATGAGCAGTTCTTC. This sequence encodes CASSSGTGANEQFF. The full variable domain, in which reference TRBV7-6 and TRBJ2-1 provide the parts outside the CDR3, is GAGVSQSPRYKVTKRGQDVALRCDPISGHVSLYWYRQALGQGPEFLTYFNYEAQQDKSGLPNDRFSAERPEGSISTLTIQRTEQRDSAMYRCASSSGTGANEQFFGPGTRLTVL.

This chain joins TRBV7-8 and TRBJ1-3, with TRBD1 matching over 8 bases. The CDR3 contains 16 residues. V was clipped by 5 bases and J by 4 bases; unmatched bases: 10. Germline V gives CDR1 SGHVS, CDR2 FQNEAQ. DNA for the CDR3: TGTGCCAGCAGCCATAACCGAAGACAGGGGGGAAACACCATATATTTT. Protein sequence: CASSHNRRQGGNTIYF.

V is TRBV28 and J is TRBJ1-2; TRBD1 agrees at 9 bases. Per germline, CDR1 MDHEN and CDR2 SYDVKM. CDR3 length: 14 amino acids. J lost 10 bases, V lost 3 bases, and 9 bases had no gene match. CDR3 protein: CASSLGGTGSVYTF. The CDR3 DNA sequence: TGTGCCAGCAGTTTGGGAGGGACAGGGAGTGTCTACACCTTC.

The genes are TRBV27 and TRBJ2-5, with D possibly being TRBD2 (5 bases). V gave up 6 bases and J gave up 3 bases, with 20 bases separating them. This CDR3 has 16 amino acids. Germline assignment: CDR1 MNHEY and CDR2 SMNVEV (reference sequence). DNA for the CDR3: TGTGCCAGCAGCCGAGACCATCCGGGGAAAAAAGAGACCCAGTACTTC. Protein: CASSRDHPGKKETQYF.

V gene TRBV6-5 combines with J gene TRBJ1-5, with D possibly TRBD1 on 5 matching bases. The CDR3 is 13 residues long. The V end was cut by 4 bases, the J end by 7 bases, with 11 bases between. Germline loops: CDR1 MNHEY, CDR2 SVGAGI. CDR3 region: CASSSWGGQPQHF. CDR3 nucleotides: TGTGCCAGCAGTTCCTGGGGGGGACAGCCCCAGCATTTT.

The chain couples TRBV7-2 to TRBJ2-2; a possible D gene is TRBD2 (7 bases). Trimming removed 5 bases from V and 7 bases from J, with 23 bases in between. CDR3 length: 17 residues. Germline CDR1 is SGHTA and CDR2 is FQGNSA. In DNA form, the CDR3 reads TGTGCCAGCAGCGACCAATCCGGGGGGACAATCTTCGGGGAGCTGTTTTTT. Its translation is CASSDQSGGTIFGELFF.

The chain uses TRBV7-2 and TRBJ2-2, with 7 bases aligning to TRBD1. Trimming took 1 base from V and 4 from J; bases not matched to a gene: 9. CDR3 size: 17 residues. CDR1 is SGHTA, CDR2 FQGNSA, per germline. The CDR3: CASSLGQGTMVTGELFF. CDR3 nucleotide sequence: TGTGCCAGCAGCTTAGGACAGGGAACAATGGTCACCGGGGAGCTGTTTTTT.

V usage is TRBV7-8 and J usage is TRBJ2-7; 13 bases are shared with TRBD2. The ends lost 1 base at V and 4 bases at J; junction bases unmatched: 7. The CDR3 runs to 17 residues. Germline CDR1 reads SGHVS; CDR2 reads FQNEAQ. The CDR3 nucleotides read TGTGCCAGCAGCTTAGAACTAGCGGGAGGGCCCTTTTACGAGCAGTACTTC. Protein: CASSLELAGGPFYEQYF. The full variable domain, its missing parts supplied by reference TRBV7-8 and TRBJ2-7, is GAGVSQSPRYKVAKRGQDVALRCDPISGHVSLFWYQQALGQGPEFLTYFQNEAQLDKSGLPSDRFFAERPEGSVSTLKIQRTQQEDSAVYLCASSLELAGGPFYEQYFGPGTRLTVT.

V and J are TRBV5-5 and TRBJ2-2; 7 bases match TRBD2. The trim removed 6 bases at V and 3 bases at J, leaving 8 bases unmatched. CDR3 length equals 15 residues. Germline loops: CDR1 SGHKS, CDR2 YYEKEE (reference sequence). In nucleotides, the CDR3 is TGTGCCAGCATCCAGACTAGCAGGGACACCGGGGAGCTGTTTTTT. As protein: CASIQTSRDTGELFF.

The chain carries TRBV21-1 and TRBJ2-7; the DNA was not compared with TRBD2, the D call given in the table. TRBV21-1 is a known pseudogene. CDR3 size: 13 residues. The CDR3 nucleotides read TGTGCCAGCAGCAAAGCGAGCGAATACGAGCAGTACTTC. Residues: CASSKASEYEQYF.

The rearrangement uses TRBV5-1 and TRBJ1-4; tentative D call: TRBD1 (6 bases). Deletions cut 4 bases from V and 6 bases from J, with 16 bases between. Germline CDR1 SGHRS, CDR2 YFSETQ. This CDR3 spans 15 amino acids. CDR3 bases: TGCGCCAGCAGCAGACAGACAGGCGTAGATGAAAAACTGTTTTTT. It is translated as CASSRQTGVDEKLFF.

This chain joins TRBV5-1 and TRBJ2-3, with unresolved D. Trimming shortened V by 0 bases and J by 4 bases, and 9 bases separated the two germline ends. The CDR3 is made up of 14 amino acids. Germline V lookup: CDR1 SGHRS, CDR2 YFSETQ. The CDR3 nucleotides are TGCGCCAGCAGCTTGGAACAGCTCGCAGATACGCAGTATTTT. As protein: CASSLEQLADTQYF.

In this sample, this clone turned up once. The CDR3 DNA is TGTGCCAGCAGCTTAGACAGCCGAAGATCACCCCTCCACTTT. Protein sequence: CASSLDSRRSPLHF. The chain joins TRBV7-2 to TRBJ1-6; D not certain. This CDR3 has 14 amino acids. Trimming removed 1 base from V and 10 bases from J, with 11 bases in between. From germline, CDR1 is SGHTA and CDR2 FQGNSA.

The genes are TRBV6-5 and TRBJ2-1; D might be TRBD2 (5 bases). V was shortened by 2 bases and J by 11 bases, with 13 bases between the two germline ends. The CDR3 consists of 13 residues. Germline CDR1 and CDR2: MNHEY and SVGAGI. CDR3 bases: TGTGCCAGCAGTTACGCGGACTCGGAAAAGCAGTTCTTC. It specifies CASSYADSEKQFF.

J is TRBJ1-4 and V is TRBV7-6, with 7 bases matching TRBD1. This CDR3 has 15 amino acids. Germline loops: CDR1 SGHVS, CDR2 FNYEAQ. V gave up 5 bases and J gave up 4 bases; unmatched junction bases: 7. Here the CDR3 reads CASSPRDSVNEKLFF. CDR3 DNA: TGTGCCAGCAGCCCGCGGGACAGCGTTAATGAAAAACTGTTTTTT.

The sample holds a few counts of this clone. The chain couples TRBV11-1 to TRBJ2-1, with TRBD2 identical over 8 bases. Looked up from germline, CDR1 is SGHAT and CDR2 is FQDESV (reference sequence). V lost 3 bases and J lost 8; bases outside the gene matches: 12. The CDR3 has 16 amino acids. CDR3 protein: CASSLSLREAGDEQFF. DNA of the CDR3: TGTGCCAGCAGCTTGTCCCTGCGGGAGGCCGGAGATGAGCAGTTCTTC.

The rearrangement uses TRBV5-4 and TRBJ2-3; 10 bases agree with TRBD1. The CDR3 contains 15 residues. V was clipped by 3 bases and J by 4 bases; unmatched bases: 5. Germline V lookup: CDR1 SGHNT, CDR2 YYREEE (reference sequence). CDR3 amino acids: CASSSGQGGPDTQYF. CDR3 DNA: TGTGCCAGCAGCTCCGGACAGGGGGGCCCAGATACGCAGTATTTT.

The genes are TRBV15 and TRBJ1-2; D ambiguous. Looked up from germline, CDR1 is LNHNV and CDR2 is YYDKDF (reference sequence). V was pared by 0 bases and J by 4 bases, with 6 bases between. The CDR3 spans 13 residues. The CDR3 nucleotides are TGTGCCACCAGCAGAGAGGGAGCCTATGGCTACACCTTC. Residues: CATSREGAYGYTF.

The chain combines TRBV7-3 with TRBJ2-3; TRBD2 matches at 8 bases. The ends lost 1 base at V and 2 bases at J; junction bases unmatched: 2. Looked up from germline, CDR1 is SGHTA and CDR2 is FQGTGA. CDR3 length equals 15 residues. The DNA of the CDR3 is TGTGCCAGCAGCTTAATCGGGGGGGACACAGATACGCAGTATTTT. The encoded protein is CASSLIGGDTDTQYF.

The genes are TRBV7-9 and TRBJ1-1, with 9 bases identical to TRBD1. Germline trimming cut 1 base from V and 3 bases from J; bases unmatched to any gene: 3. Germline CDR1 SEHNR, CDR2 FQNEAQ (reference sequence). The CDR3 contains 15 residues. In DNA form, the CDR3 reads TGTGCCAGCAGCTTAGGGGGACAGGGTCACACTGAAGCTTTCTTT. It yields the protein CASSLGGQGHTEAFF.